The rows below give T cell receptor beta chains drawn from one sample of a study of molecular identifiers for immune sequencing clone quantification. One entry per CDR3 protein, called by TCRdb with MiXCR from the PCR reads. Counted here are about 510,000 distinct CDR3 sequences, around 23% occurring once; the ten biggest clones make up under 0.85%. Sequencing was performed on naive CD8+ T cells from blood, with Jurkat cell RNA spiked in. These receptors were collected from a human donor in good health. Some libraries in this study had Jurkat cell RNA spiked in. CDR3s include the opening cysteine and the closing phenylalanine or tryptophan. Each record gives: D gene, J gene, V gene, clone size, CDR3 DNA, CDR3 protein. D genes are given only for firm matches. The size of a clone is reported for some rows only, either as once, few or many, or as a class for expanded clones.

>TRBD1|TRBJ1-6|TRBV7-2|NA
TGTGCCAGCAGCCCAGGACAGGGGAATAATTCACCCCTCCACTTT
CASSPGQGNNSPLHF
>TRBD1|TRBJ2-7|TRBV27|NA
TGTGCCAGCAGTCCTGGGACAGGGGGGAACTACGAGCAGTACTTC
CASSPGTGGNYEQYF
>NA|TRBJ2-2|TRBV14|NA
NA
CASSLWGQGIRPNTGELLF
>NA|TRBJ2-7|TRBV29-1|NA
TGCAGCGTTGAAGATCCTGTCAGTTACGAGCAGTACTTC
CSVEDPVSYEQYF
>NA|TRBJ1-4|TRBV2|few
TGTGCCAGCAGTGAAGAGTCTGGTTCGGTTGATGAAAAACTGTTTTTT
CASSEESGSVDEKLFF
>NA|TRBJ2-7|TRBV5-4|many
TGTGCCAGCAGCTTCGGCCCGGGGGAAGACGAGCAGTACTTC
CASSFGPGEDEQYF
>NA|TRBJ2-3|TRBV7-9|many
TGTGCCAGCAGCGAGGACTTCCGCACAGATACGCAGTATTTT
CASSEDFRTDTQYF
>TRBD1|TRBJ2-2|TRBV27|few
TGTGCCAGCAGTCCCCCGGGACAGGGGGCTGGGGAGCTGTTTTTT
CASSPPGQGAGELFF
>NA|TRBJ1-1|TRBV2|many
TGTGCCAGCAGTGAAAGTTGGAGGGCGGGCACTGAAGCTTTCTTT
CASSESWRAGTEAFF
>NA|TRBJ2-7|TRBV30|many
TGTGCCGTGCCCTCGGAGCAGTACTTC
CAVPSEQYF
>NA|TRBJ2-3|TRBV11-2|many
TGTGCCAGCAGCTTTCTGGTGGGCCAAGATACGCAGTATTTT
CASSFLVGQDTQYF
>NA|TRBJ2-2|TRBV5-1|few
TGCGCCAGCAGCTTGGGGGCGCGGAACACCGGGGAGCTGTTTTTT
CASSLGARNTGELFF
>TRBD2|TRBJ2-5|TRBV4-3|few
TGCGCCAGCAGCCAAGTTTGGCGGGGGCAAGAGACCCAGTACTTC
CASSQVWRGQETQYF
>NA|TRBJ2-4|TRBV29-1|many
TGCAGCGTTGTAGGGCAGCAAAACATTCAGTACTTC
CSVVGQQNIQYF
>NA|TRBJ2-3|TRBV9|NA
TGTGCCAGCAGCGTAGGCAGGGGAAGGGCCGCAGATACGCAGTATTTT
CASSVGRGRAADTQYF
>TRBD2|TRBJ2-5|TRBV11-2|many
TGTGCCAGCAGCTTACCTACTAGCGGGGGGCAAGAGACCCAGTACTTC
CASSLPTSGGQETQYF
>NA|TRBJ2-2|TRBV6-2/TRBV6-3|NA
TGTGCCAGCAGCTTGGGGGGAGTTGACACCGGGGAGCTGTTTTTT
CASSLGGVDTGELFF
>NA|TRBJ2-3|TRBV4-3|NA
TGCGCCAGCAGCCCTGACCGAGGGGGAGACACAGATACGCAGTATTTT
CASSPDRGGDTDTQYF
>TRBD1|TRBJ2-2|TRBV9|few
TGTGCCAGCAGCCCCGGGACAGGGGGCGGGAACACCGGGGAGCTGTTTTTT
CASSPGTGGGNTGELFF
>NA|TRBJ2-7|TRBV7-9|few
TGTGCCAGCAGCCCCGAAGGTGCCGGACCCTACGAGCAGTACTTC
CASSPEGAGPYEQYF
>NA|TRBJ2-7|TRBV24-1|once
TGTGCCACCATTGCGGACGTAGGGGGACCAAACTACGAGCAGTACTTC
CATIADVGGPNYEQYF
>NA|TRBJ2-7|TRBV6-2/TRBV6-3|many
TGTGCCAGCAGTTACCTAGGGGACGAGCAGTACTTC
CASSYLGDEQYF
>TRBD1|TRBJ1-5|TRBV28|many
TGTGCCAGCAGTGCGCCGCTGGGACAGCCCAATCAGCCCCAGCATTTT
CASSAPLGQPNQPQHF
>TRBD2|TRBJ2-3|TRBV28|few
TGTGCCAGCAGTTCCGGACTAGCGGGTCGCACAGATACGCAGTATTTT
CASSSGLAGRTDTQYF
>NA|TRBJ2-1|TRBV6-2/TRBV6-3|few
TGTGCCAGCACCAACCAACTAGATTACAATGAGCAGTTCTTC
CASTNQLDYNEQFF
>NA|TRBJ2-3|TRBV19|few
TGTGCCAGTAGTACCCCCTCAGGGGGGCGCGGGGATACGCAGTATTTT
CASSTPSGGRGDTQYF
>TRBD2|TRBJ2-3|TRBV20-1|NA
TGCAGTGCCCGAGGCGGGAGTTCCACAGATACGCAGTATTTT
CSARGGSSTDTQYF